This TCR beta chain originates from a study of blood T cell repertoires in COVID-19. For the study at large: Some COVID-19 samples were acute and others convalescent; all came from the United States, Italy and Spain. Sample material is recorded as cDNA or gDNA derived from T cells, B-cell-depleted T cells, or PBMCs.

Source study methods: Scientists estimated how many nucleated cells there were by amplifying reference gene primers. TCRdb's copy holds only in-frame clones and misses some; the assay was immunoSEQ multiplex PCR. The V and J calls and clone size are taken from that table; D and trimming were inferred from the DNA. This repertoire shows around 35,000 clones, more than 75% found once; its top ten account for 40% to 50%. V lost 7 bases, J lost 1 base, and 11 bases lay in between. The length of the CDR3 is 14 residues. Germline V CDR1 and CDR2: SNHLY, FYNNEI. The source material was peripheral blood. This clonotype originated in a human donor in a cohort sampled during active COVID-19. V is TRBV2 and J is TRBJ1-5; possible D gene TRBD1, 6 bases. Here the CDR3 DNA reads TGTGCCAGCACCACAGGACAGAGCAATCAGCCCCAGCATTTT. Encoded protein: CASTTGQSNQPQHF.